Here is one T cell receptor beta chain with its context. No cognate antigen has been identified for it. Base qualities were left out, and no much larger clone turns up one base away. The data were taken from a study of blood T cell repertoires in COVID-19 (TCRdb year 2020). As for the study more broadly: The collaborator samples originated in the United States, Italy and Spain and spanned the acute and convalescent phases of COVID-19. A de-identified subject ID, COVID-19 status, age in years and sex were almost always included in the sample metadata. Where HLA class I and class II types were available, the types were taken from metadata supplied by the sample provider, not from assay-based typing. The material from the prospective study consisted of cDNA or gDNA derived from T cells, B-cell-depleted T cells, or PBMCs. The repertoires were released in a freely available public database intended as a resource for research on the immune response to SARS-CoV-2. The samples were drawn from two sources: the first 160 participants of the ongoing ImmuneRACE study, and 1,000 to 1,500 subjects contributed by 6 global collaborators. Subjects who had been exposed to COVID-19, were actively infected with it, or had recovered from it provided the deeply sampled blood TCRbeta repertoires that made up the dataset. Study-wide conclusions, independent of this receptor: The amount of clinical and demographic metadata varied by source and participant and was provided uncurated.

The immunoSEQ Assay, a bias-controlled multiplex PCR, was used to amplify TCRbeta CDR3 regions from genomic DNA. As for the authors' bioinformatics: Within the assay, amplification of reference gene primers was used to estimate how many nucleated cells each sample contained. To quantify the absolute abundance of each unique TCRbeta CDR3 rearrangement, sequence reads were collapsed and filtered. For each sample, productive Simpson clonality was calculated by taking the square root of Simpson's diversity index across productive rearrangements. TCRdb carries this immuneACCESS record with in-frame sequences only. Its versions omit some clonotypes, under half of them owing to an unresolved V gene in the studies checked, with the rest unexplained. That table gives V, J and clone size, and the DNA gave D and trimming. This sample comprises fewer than 150,000 clones, about 90% of them detected only once. Together, the top ten hold 11% of the sample.

The collaborating institutions used their own protocols to collect whole blood in K2EDTA tubes. For TCRbeta analysis, collaborators shipped samples in one of three forms: frozen whole blood, isolated PBMCs, or DNA extracted from either of those sample types. Cut back by 0 bases and 0 bases, the V and J ends lie 15 bases apart. The germline V gene encodes CDR1 SGHVS and CDR2 FQNEAQ. The cysteine opens and the phenylalanine closes a CDR3 of 17 amino acids. The entry retains the CDR3 DNA only, 51 bases that are in frame from base 1. The sequence is built from TRBV7-8 and TRBJ2-7, with a tentative D gene TRBD2 over 7 matching bases. Sample: peripheral blood. This clonotype was obtained from a woman older than 75 with acute or convalescent COVID-19. The CDR3 reads CASSLAGGGVSSYEQYF. Here is the DNA: TGTGCCAGCAGCTTAGCGGGAGGGGGAGTCAGCTCCTACGAGCAGTACTTC. This CDR3, with the reference TRBV7-8 and TRBJ2-7 proteins standing in past its ends, gives the full variable domain GAGVSQSPRYKVAKRGQDVALRCDPISGHVSLFWYQQALGQGPEFLTYFQNEAQLDKSGLPSDRFFAERPEGSVSTLKIQRTQQEDSAVYLCASSLAGGGVSSYEQYFGPGTRLTVT.